One sample yielded the 10 T cell receptor beta chains listed below, sequenced in a study of T cells in Graves' hyperthyroidism and ophthalmopathy. Amplification yielded TCR beta CDR3 regions, with RNA transcripts as the source. HTBI primers were the set used in a first-round RT-PCR of the TCR CDR3. MiXCR, run by TCRdb on the multiplex PCR reads, gives a single entry per CDR3 protein. The sample contains 300,000 to 450,000 distinct CDR3 sequences, around 18% of which appear only once. The sample was blood. These TCRs come from a woman between 40 and 55 years old with Graves' ophthalmopathy.

The J gene is TRBJ2-7, the V gene TRBV6-1, with 9 bases matching TRBD2. This CDR3 is 16 amino acids long. Germline CDR1 is MNHNS and CDR2 is SASEGT. Trimming cost V 8 bases and J 3 bases; bases outside gene matches: 14. CDR3 DNA sequence: TGTGCCAGCTCACCCTCCGGAGCGGGGGGCCTCTACGAGCAGTACTTC. Protein sequence: CASSPSGAGGLYEQYF.

This clonotype was recorded at least ten times. V and J are TRBV29-1 and TRBJ2-7; 10 nucleotides line up with TRBD1. V gave up 4 bases and J gave up 2 bases; unmatched junction bases: 14. CDR1 and CDR2 (germline): SQVTM, ANQGSEA. There are 17 residues in the CDR3. The CDR3 sequence: CSVAPRLRDRGAYEQYF. The CDR3 bases are TGCAGCGTTGCCCCAAGATTGAGGGACAGGGGAGCCTACGAGCAGTACTTC.

For this clonotype: This clone may be a read error of a much larger clone one base away. The chain uses TRBV29-1 and TRBJ2-2, with D perhaps TRBD1 (5 bases). The CDR3 spans 15 residues. V lost 4 bases to trimming and J lost 4 bases, with 16 bases between them. The germline CDR1 and CDR2 sequences are SQVTM and ANQGSEA. The CDR3 here is CSVVGQGELTGELFF. The CDR3 bases are TGCAGCGTTGTTGGGCAGGGTGAACTCACCGGGGAGCTGTTTTTT.

This clonotype was observed many times. The chain is built from TRBV19 and TRBJ1-5; D is unclear. The CDR3 is 14 residues long. The germline V gene has CDR1 LNHDA and CDR2 SQIVND (reference sequence). The V gene lost 3 bases and the J gene lost 0 bases, with 6 bases spanning the gap. The CDR3, as DNA: TGTGCCAGTAGTATTGGATTTAGCAATCAGCCCCAGCATTTT. Its protein product is CASSIGFSNQPQHF.

This clonotype was counted ten times or more. The chain employs TRBV10-3 and TRBJ1-5, with 8 bases that match TRBD1. Trimming took 2 bases from V and 9 from J; bases not matched to a gene: 9. The CDR3 is made up of 15 amino acids. CDR1 and CDR2 from the germline V gene are ENHRY and SYGVKD. The CDR3 here is CAISESRGQGSPQHF. The CDR3 DNA follows: TGTGCCATCAGTGAGAGCAGGGGGCAGGGCTCGCCCCAGCATTTT.

This chain uses TRBV19 with TRBJ2-5; D remains ambiguous. The CDR3 is 13 amino acids. The V gene lost 5 bases and the J gene lost 0 bases, with 7 bases spanning the gap. Germline loops: CDR1 LNHDA, CDR2 SQIVND (reference sequence). Here the CDR3 reads CASSVTNQETQYF. The CDR3, as DNA: TGTGCCAGTAGTGTCACGAACCAAGAGACCCAGTACTTC.

At least ten counts were recorded for this clonotype. The chain employs TRBV30 and TRBJ2-7, with TRBD2 matching 8 bases. Losses at the gene ends were 4 bases for V and 7 bases for J; bases not matched to a gene: 6. CDR1 and CDR2 from the germline V gene are GTSNPN and SVGIG (reference sequence). The CDR3 contains 12 residues. CDR3 DNA sequence: TGTGCCTGGAAGGGTCTAGCGGGTGAGCAGTACTTC. It specifies CAWKGLAGEQYF.

The table lists this clonotype with a count of one. Since a much larger clone is just one base distant, this may be a read error. The chain employs TRBV28 and TRBJ1-5; 10 nucleotides match TRBD1. Looked up from germline, CDR1 is MDHEN and CDR2 is SYDVKM. This CDR3 region has 15 residues. Unmatched junction bases numbered 5, after V lost 6 bases and J lost 3 bases. CDR3 coding DNA: TGTGCCAGCAGCAAGACAGGGGGCATCAATCAGCCCCAGCATTTT. Its translation is CASSKTGGINQPQHF.

This clonotype was found many times. The chain links TRBV20-1 to TRBJ2-7; 8 nucleotides line up with TRBD1. CDR1 and CDR2 from the germline V gene are DFQATT and SNEGSKA (reference sequence). With 6 bases clipped from V and 2 bases from J, the junction kept 6 bases outside the gene matches. The CDR3 runs 13 residues. CDR3 amino acids: CSARTGSAYEQYF. The CDR3 DNA reads TGCAGTGCCCGGACAGGGTCAGCCTACGAGCAGTACTTC.

The sample holds many counts of this clonotype. The rearrangement joins TRBV7-8 to TRBJ2-7; D possibly corresponds to TRBD1 (6 bases). In germline, CDR1 is SGHVS, CDR2 FQNEAQ. The V gene lost 5 bases and the J gene lost 7 bases, with 18 bases spanning the gap. The CDR3 is made up of 14 amino acids. CDR3 bases: TGTGCCAGCAGCCCACTGTTGGGGGCGCGAGAGCAGTACTTC. Its translation is CASSPLLGAREQYF.